This TCR beta chain is from a study of blood T cell repertoires in COVID-19. This CDR3 region has 14 residues. V lost 3 bases and J 7 bases, leaving 15 bases between the germline ends. Germline CDR1 and CDR2: MDHEN and SYDVKM. Methods used by the authors: Quantification of nucleated cells was approximated via reference gene primer amplification. Repertoires were generated with immunoSEQ multiplex PCR, while TCRdb's copy carries only in-frame clones and drops some. V and J calls and clone size follow that table, whereas D and trimming were derived from the DNA. The sample lists some 70,000 clones, around 86% occurring once.

This clonotype was sampled from a man over 45 with active COVID-19. J is TRBJ1-2 and V is TRBV28; D is unresolved. The sample was peripheral blood. CDR3 DNA: TGTGCCAGCAGTTTTACCGGGAGTCGGTTTGGCTACACCTTC. This sequence encodes CASSFTGSRFGYTF.